This T cell receptor beta chain was sequenced in a study of neurological immune-mediated disorders. Findings of the study overall: With the multiple sclerosis repertoire cluster, none of the clinical or MRI features showed an association. A possible signature was seen in one related-CDR3 cluster, into which phylogenetic grouping placed the repertoires of 18 of 34 multiple sclerosis patients.

Each CDR3 protein gets one entry after TCRdb re-called the 5' RACE reads with MiXCR. In the table there are 55,000 or so distinct CDR3 sequences, about 4.2% of which are singletons. Libraries from sorted cells each used approximately 1 million CD4+ or CD8+ T cells. V trimming: 0 bases; J trimming: 0 bases; junction bases outside the gene matches: 6. Germline CDR1 SGHRS, CDR2 YFSETQ. The CDR3 is made up of 17 amino acids. This clonotype was observed at least ten times. Its antigen is not identified. Sequencing was carried out using CD4+ T cells from blood. The TCR was taken from a woman between 40 and 55 years old with multiple sclerosis. The chain links TRBV5-1 to TRBJ1-2; 9 bases map to TRBD1. The CDR3 bases are TGCGCCAGCAGCTTGGCCGGTAGACAGGGGGCTAACTATGGCTACACCTTC. It yields the protein CASSLAGRQGANYGYTF.